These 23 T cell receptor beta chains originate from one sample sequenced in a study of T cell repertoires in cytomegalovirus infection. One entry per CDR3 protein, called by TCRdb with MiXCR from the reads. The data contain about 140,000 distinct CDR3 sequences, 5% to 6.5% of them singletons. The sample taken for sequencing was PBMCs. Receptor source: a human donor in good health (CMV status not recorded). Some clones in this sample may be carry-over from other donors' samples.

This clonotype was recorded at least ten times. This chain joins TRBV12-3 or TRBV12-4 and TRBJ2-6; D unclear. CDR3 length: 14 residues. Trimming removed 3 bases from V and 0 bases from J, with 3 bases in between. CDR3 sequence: CASSFSSGANVLTF. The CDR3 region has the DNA TGTGCCAGCAGTTTCAGCTCTGGGGCCAACGTCCTGACTTTC.

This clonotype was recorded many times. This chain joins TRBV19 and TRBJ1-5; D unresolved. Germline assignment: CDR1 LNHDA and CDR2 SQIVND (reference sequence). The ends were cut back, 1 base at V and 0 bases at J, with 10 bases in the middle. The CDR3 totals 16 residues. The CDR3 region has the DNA TGTGCCAGTAGTATAGGTCGAACCCCTAGCAATCAGCCCCAGCATTTT. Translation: CASSIGRTPSNQPQHF. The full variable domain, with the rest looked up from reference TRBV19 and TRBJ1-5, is DGGITQSPKYLFRKEGQNVTLSCEQNLNHDAMYWYRQDPGQGLRLIYYSQIVNDFQKGDIAEGYSVSREKKESFPLTVTSAQKNPTAFYLCASSIGRTPSNQPQHFGDGTRLSIL.

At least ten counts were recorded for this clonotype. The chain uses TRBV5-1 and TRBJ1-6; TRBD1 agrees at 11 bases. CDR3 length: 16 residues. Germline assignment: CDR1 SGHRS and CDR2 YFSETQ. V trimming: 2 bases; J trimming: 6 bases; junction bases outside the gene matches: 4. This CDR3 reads CASSFRTGGSNSPLHF. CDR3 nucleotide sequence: TGCGCCAGCAGCTTCCGGACAGGGGGCTCTAATTCACCCCTCCACTTT.

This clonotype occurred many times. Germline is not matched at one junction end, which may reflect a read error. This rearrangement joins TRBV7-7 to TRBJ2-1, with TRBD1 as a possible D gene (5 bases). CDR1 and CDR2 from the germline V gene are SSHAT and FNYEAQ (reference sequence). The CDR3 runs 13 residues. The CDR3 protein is CASSLWAGNEQFF. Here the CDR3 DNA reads TGTGCTAGCAGCTTATGGGCAGGGAATGAGCAGTTCTTC. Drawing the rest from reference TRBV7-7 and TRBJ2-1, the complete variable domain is GAGVSQSPRYKVTKRGQDVTLRCDPISSHATLYWYQQALGQGPEFLTYFNYEAQPDKSGLPSDRFSAERPEGSISTLTIQRTEQRDSAMYRCASSLWAGNEQFFGPGTRLTVL.

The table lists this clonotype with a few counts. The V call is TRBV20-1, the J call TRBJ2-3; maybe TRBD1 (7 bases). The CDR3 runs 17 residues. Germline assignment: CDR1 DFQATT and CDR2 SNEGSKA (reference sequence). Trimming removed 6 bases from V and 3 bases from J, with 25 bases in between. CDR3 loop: CSAIPRGAPALTDTQYF. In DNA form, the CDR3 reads TGCAGTGCGATACCCAGGGGGGCCCCTGCCCTAACAGATACGCAGTATTTT.

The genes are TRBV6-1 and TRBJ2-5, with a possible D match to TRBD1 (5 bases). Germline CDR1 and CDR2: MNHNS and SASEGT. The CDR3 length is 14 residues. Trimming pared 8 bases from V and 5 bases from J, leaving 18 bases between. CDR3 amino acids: CASFVRTKLETQYF. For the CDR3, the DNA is TGTGCCAGCTTCGTTAGGACAAAGTTGGAGACCCAGTACTTC.

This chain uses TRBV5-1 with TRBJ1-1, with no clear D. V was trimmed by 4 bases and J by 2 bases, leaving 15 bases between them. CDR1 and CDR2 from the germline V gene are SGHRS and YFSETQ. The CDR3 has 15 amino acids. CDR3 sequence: CASSLRQSLNTEAFF. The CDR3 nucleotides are TGCGCCAGCAGCCTTAGGCAGTCGCTAAACACTGAAGCTTTCTTT. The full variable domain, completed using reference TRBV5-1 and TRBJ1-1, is KAGVTQTPRYLIKTRGQQVTLSCSPISGHRSVSWYQQTPGQGLQFLFEYFSETQRNKGNFPGRFSGRQFSNSRSEMNVSTLELGDSALYLCASSLRQSLNTEAFFGQGTRLTVV.

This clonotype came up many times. The CDR3 sequence: CASSPPGGPREPSGYTF. The CDR3 region has the DNA TGTGCCAGCAGTCCACCGGGCGGGCCGAGAGAACCTAGTGGCTACACCTTC. This chain connects TRBV27 to TRBJ1-2; D ambiguous. The germline V gene encodes CDR1 MNHEY and CDR2 SMNVEV (reference sequence). The length of the CDR3 is 17 residues. The V and J ends lost 5 bases and 7 bases respectively, with 26 bases between them.

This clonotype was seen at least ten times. DNA of the CDR3: TGTGCCAGCACACGGACCCATAGCAATCAGCCCCAGCATTTT. Translation: CASTRTHSNQPQHF. The chain links TRBV7-8 to TRBJ1-5; D remains ambiguous. Germline CDR1 SGHVS, CDR2 FQNEAQ. Trimming cost V 7 bases and J 0 bases, with 10 bases left between them. CDR3 length equals 14 residues.

CDR3 sequence: CASTVAGASGETQYF. The CDR3, as DNA: TGTGCCAGCACTGTAGCGGGGGCCTCCGGGGAGACCCAGTACTTC. V usage is TRBV2 and J usage is TRBJ2-5, with 9 bases aligning to TRBD2. Germline loops: CDR1 SNHLY, CDR2 FYNNEI. J gave up 5 bases and V 7 bases, and 11 bases lay outside the gene matches. CDR3 length: 15 amino acids.

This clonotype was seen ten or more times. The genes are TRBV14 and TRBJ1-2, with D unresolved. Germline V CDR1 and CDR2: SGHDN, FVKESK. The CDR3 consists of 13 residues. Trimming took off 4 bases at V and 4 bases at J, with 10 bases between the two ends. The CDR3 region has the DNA TGTGCCAGCAGCCCTCCCGGTGGCTATGGCTACACCTTC. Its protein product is CASSPPGGYGYTF.

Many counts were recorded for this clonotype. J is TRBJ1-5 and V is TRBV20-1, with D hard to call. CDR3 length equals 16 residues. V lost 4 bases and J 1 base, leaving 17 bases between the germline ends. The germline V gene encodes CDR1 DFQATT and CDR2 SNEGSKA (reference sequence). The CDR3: CSATPTRRVSNQPQHF. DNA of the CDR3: TGCAGTGCTACGCCAACCCGGAGGGTCAGCAATCAGCCCCAGCATTTT.

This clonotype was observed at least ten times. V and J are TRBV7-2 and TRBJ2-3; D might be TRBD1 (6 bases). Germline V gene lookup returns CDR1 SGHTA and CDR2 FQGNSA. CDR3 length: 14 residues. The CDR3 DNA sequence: TGTGCTAGCCAGGGGCCGCTTAGCACAGATACGCAGTATTTT. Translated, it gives CASQGPLSTDTQYF.

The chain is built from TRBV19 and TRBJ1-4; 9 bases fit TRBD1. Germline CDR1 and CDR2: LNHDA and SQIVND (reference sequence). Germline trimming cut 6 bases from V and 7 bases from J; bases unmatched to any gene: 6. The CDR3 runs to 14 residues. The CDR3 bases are TGTGCCAGTAGCAGGACAGGGGAGGTTGAAAAACTGTTTTTT. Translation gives CASSRTGEVEKLFF.

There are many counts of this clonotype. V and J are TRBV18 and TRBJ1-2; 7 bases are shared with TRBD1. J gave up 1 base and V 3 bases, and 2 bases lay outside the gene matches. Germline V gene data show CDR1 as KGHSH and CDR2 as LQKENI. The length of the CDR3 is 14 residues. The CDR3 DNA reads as TGTGCCAGCTCACCCGGACAGGATAACTATGGCTACACCTTC. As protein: CASSPGQDNYGYTF.

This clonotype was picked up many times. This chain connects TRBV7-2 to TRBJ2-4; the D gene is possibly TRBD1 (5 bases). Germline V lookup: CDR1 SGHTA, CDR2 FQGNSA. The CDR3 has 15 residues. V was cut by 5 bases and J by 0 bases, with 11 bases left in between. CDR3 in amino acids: CASSPGILAKNIQYF. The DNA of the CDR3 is TGTGCCAGCAGCCCAGGGATTTTAGCCAAAAACATTCAGTACTTC.

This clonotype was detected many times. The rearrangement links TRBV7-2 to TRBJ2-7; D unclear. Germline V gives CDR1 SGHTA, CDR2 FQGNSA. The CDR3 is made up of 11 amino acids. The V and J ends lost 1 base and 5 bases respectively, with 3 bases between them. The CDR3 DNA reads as TGTGCCAGCAGCTTAGTGCACGAGCAGTACTTC. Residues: CASSLVHEQYF.

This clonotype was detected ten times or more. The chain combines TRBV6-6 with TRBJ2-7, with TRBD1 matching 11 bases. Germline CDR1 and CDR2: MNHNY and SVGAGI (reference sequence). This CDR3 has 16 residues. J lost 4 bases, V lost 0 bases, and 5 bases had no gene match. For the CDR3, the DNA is TGTGCCAGCAGTTACTCCCGGACAGGGGGCACGTACGAGCAGTACTTC. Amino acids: CASSYSRTGGTYEQYF.

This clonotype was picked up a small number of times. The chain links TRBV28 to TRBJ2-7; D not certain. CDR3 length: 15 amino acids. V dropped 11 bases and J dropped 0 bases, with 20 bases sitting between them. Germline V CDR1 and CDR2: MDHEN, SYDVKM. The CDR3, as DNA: TGTGCCTCCCGAACGAGAGTGCCGCTCTCCTACGAGCAGTACTTC. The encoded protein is CASRTRVPLSYEQYF.

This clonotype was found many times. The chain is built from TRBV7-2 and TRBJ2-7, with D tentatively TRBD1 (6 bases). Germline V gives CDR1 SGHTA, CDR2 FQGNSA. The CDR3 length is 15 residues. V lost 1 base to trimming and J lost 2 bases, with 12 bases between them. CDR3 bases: TGTGCCAGCAGCTTAGGAGGGACAAGGGCCTACGAGCAGTACTTC. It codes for CASSLGGTRAYEQYF.

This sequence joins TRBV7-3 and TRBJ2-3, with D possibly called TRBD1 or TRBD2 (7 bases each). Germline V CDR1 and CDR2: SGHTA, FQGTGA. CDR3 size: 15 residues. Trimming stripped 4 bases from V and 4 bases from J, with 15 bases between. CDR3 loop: CASSSIQGRADTQYF. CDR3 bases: TGTGCCAGCAGCTCAATACAGGGGAGGGCAGATACGCAGTATTTT.

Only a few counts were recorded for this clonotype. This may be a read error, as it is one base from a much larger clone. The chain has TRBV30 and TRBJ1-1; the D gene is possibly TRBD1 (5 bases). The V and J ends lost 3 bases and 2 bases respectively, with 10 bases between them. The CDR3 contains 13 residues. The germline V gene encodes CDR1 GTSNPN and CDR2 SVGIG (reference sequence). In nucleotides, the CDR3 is TGTGCCTGGAGCAGGACAATAAACACTGAAGCTTTCTTT. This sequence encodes CAWSRTINTEAFF.

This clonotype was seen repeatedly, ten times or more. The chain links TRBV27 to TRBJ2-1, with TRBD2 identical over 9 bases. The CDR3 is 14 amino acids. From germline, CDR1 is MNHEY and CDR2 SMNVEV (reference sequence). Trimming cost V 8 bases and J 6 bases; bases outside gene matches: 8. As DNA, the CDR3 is TGTGCCAGCCGTGGTAGCGGGGGCGTCAATGAGCAGTTCTTC. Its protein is CASRGSGGVNEQFF.